A selection of T cell receptor beta chains follows, all from one sample in a study of low-dose radiotherapy and immunotherapy resistance in tumors. Each CDR3 protein is one row after TCRdb ran MiXCR on the reads. The table shows 55,000 to 80,000 distinct CDR3 sequences, with about 26% occurring only once. Sequenced here: PBMCs, sampled before treatment. The receptors originated from a male donor with rectosigmoid adenocarcinoma. CDR3s include the opening cysteine and the closing phenylalanine or tryptophan. D genes are given only for firm matches. Size is stated for part of the rows, as once, few or many counts, or as a class when the clone is expanded.

>TRBD2|many|TRBV11-3|TRBJ2-3
TGTGCCAGCAGCGCCGGGGGGGATACGCAGTATTTT
CASSAGGDTQYF
>.|many|TRBV6-1|TRBJ2-1
TGTGCCATCAGTGAGGGGTCTCACAATGAGCAGTTCTTC
CAISEGSHNEQFF
>.|many|TRBV27|TRBJ2-6
TGTGCCAGCGGATCACCGCTCAATTCAGGGTTATCTGGGGCCAACGTCCTGACTTTC
CASGSPLNSGLSGANVLTF
>.|many|TRBV7-9|TRBJ2-5
TGTGCCAGCATCCCCCGGGGAGGTGGTCAGCAGACCCAGTACTTC
CASIPRGGGQQTQYF
>.|.|TRBV12-3/TRBV12-4|TRBJ2-2
TGTGCCAGCAGCCCGGGACAACCCACCGGGGAGCTGTTTTTT
CASSPGQPTGELFF
>.|many|TRBV28|TRBJ2-7
TGTGCCAGCAGTTTATTGACCTACGAGCAGTACTTC
CASSLLTYEQYF
>.|many|TRBV4-3|TRBJ2-3
TGCGCCAGCAGCCAAACCAGGACACCTGGGGATACGCAGTATTTT
CASSQTRTPGDTQYF
>.|.|TRBV4-1|TRBJ1-1
TGCGCCAGCAGCCAATATCGCCGGGGCACTGAATCTTTCTTT
CASSQYRRGTESFF
>.|many|TRBV6-2/TRBV6-3|TRBJ2-1
TGTGCCAGCACCTACCCTCCCTGGGGGACGGAGAGTGTCGATGAGCAGTTCTTC
CASTYPPWGTESVDEQFF
>.|many|TRBV13|TRBJ2-3
TGTGCCAGCAGCCCCTTGAGGGCGACTAGCACAGATACGCAGTATTTT
CASSPLRATSTDTQYF
>.|many|TRBV7-2|TRBJ2-3
TGTGCCAGCAGCTTTCCCCTTGGGAGAGCAGATACGCAGTATTTT
CASSFPLGRADTQYF
>TRBD1|.|TRBV5-1|TRBJ1-2
TGCGCCAGCAGCTTAGTCACAGGGGGCGCGACTAGAGGCTACACCTTC
CASSLVTGGATRGYTF
>.|many|TRBV6-2/TRBV6-3|TRBJ1-2
TGTGCCAGCAGAAACAGGGATTACTATGGCTACACCTTC
CASRNRDYYGYTF
>.|many|TRBV10-3|TRBJ1-1
TGTGCCATCAGGGACGATTGGAACACTGAAGCTTTCTTT
CAIRDDWNTEAFF
>TRBD2|.|TRBV5-4|TRBJ2-5
TGTGCCAGCAGCCGGAGGGCTAGCGGGGGGACTGAGCAGTACTTC
CASSRRASGGTEQYF
>.|many|TRBV5-1|TRBJ2-7
TGCGCCAGCAGCGAGCCAGGCAACGAGCAGTACTTC
CASSEPGNEQYF
>.|many|TRBV27|TRBJ2-1
TGTGCCAGCACCAAACAGGGTTGGGGAAACAATGAGCAGTTCTTC
CASTKQGWGNNEQFF
>.|.|TRBV5-3|TRBJ2-5
TGTGCCAGCAGCTTGTCACCAGGTGGGAGACAAGAGACCCAGTACTTC
CASSLSPGGRQETQYF
>TRBD1|.|TRBV5-5|TRBJ1-2
TGTGCCAGCAGCGACAGGGTAAACTATGGCTACACCTTC
CASSDRVNYGYTF
>.|many|TRBV29-1|TRBJ1-2
TGCAGCGTTGGGGTCAGGAACTATGGCTACACCTTC
CSVGVRNYGYTF